This TCR beta chain came from a study of T-cell memory formation after mild COVID-19. MiXCR, run by TCRdb on the 5' RACE reads, gives a single entry per CDR3 protein. The sample contains approximately 290,000 distinct CDR3 sequences, 15% to 20% of which appear only once. The CDR3 is 16 residues long. V lost 0 bases, J lost 0 bases, and 12 bases lay in between. The germline V gene encodes CDR1 LGHDT and CDR2 YNNKEL (reference sequence). Only a few counts were recorded for this clonotype. The gene calls are TRBV3-1 and TRBJ2-7, with D possibly TRBD1 on 6 matching bases. The receptor was derived from a man aged 18 to 29 who had mild COVID-19 (a few samples of this study predate the infection). Cell type and time point are not known. Input material: PBMCs or a T cell subset sorted from them (not recorded which). CDR3 sequence (DNA): TGTGCCAGCAGCCAAGATTACAGGGCAGGCTCCTACGAGCAGTACTTC. Amino acid sequence: CASSQDYRAGSYEQYF.